This paragraph covers one TCR beta chain sequence. The antigen is undetermined. Produced via immunoSEQ multiplex PCR; TCRdb's table is partial and in-frame only. The top ten clones hold approximately 5.4% of a sample with approximately 150,000 clones, roughly 84% of them seen once. The data originate from a study of T cell responses to AZD1222 COVID-19 vaccine. The CDR3 covers 13 residues. CDR1 is SGDLS, CDR2 YYNGEE, per germline. V lost 3 bases, J lost 1 base, and 7 bases lay in between. General study points: Spike-spanning, vaccine-associated CD4 TCRs were dominant at 160-218 and 743-854. Repertoire sampling was restricted to post-peak T cell response timepoints. The number of AZD1222 recipients seropositive at baseline was only 6 or 7. Unmutated variant regions are reportedly the target of nearly half of TCRs that are spike-specific.

J is TRBJ1-1 and V is TRBV9, with unresolved D. The TCR originated in an adult who received the AZD1222 COVID-19 vaccine. The input for sequencing was peripheral blood, taken 28 days after the second AZD1222 dose. This CDR3 reads CASSAGPNTEAFF. CDR3 nucleotides: TGTGCCAGCAGCGCAGGTCCGAACACTGAAGCTTTCTTT.